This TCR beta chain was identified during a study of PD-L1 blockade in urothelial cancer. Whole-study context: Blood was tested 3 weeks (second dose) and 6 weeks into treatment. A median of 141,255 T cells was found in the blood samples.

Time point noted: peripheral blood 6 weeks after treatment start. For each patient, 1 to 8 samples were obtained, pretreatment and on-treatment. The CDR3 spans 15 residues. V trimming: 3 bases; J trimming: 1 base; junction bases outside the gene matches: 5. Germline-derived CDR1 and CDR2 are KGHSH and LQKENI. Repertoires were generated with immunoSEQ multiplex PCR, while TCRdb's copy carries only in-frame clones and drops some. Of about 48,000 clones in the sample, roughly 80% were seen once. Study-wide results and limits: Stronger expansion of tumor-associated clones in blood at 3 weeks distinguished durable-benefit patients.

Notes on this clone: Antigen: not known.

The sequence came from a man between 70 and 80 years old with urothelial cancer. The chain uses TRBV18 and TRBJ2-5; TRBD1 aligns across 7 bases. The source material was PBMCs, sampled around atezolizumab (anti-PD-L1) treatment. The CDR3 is CASSPRDRAQETQYF. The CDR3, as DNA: TGTGCCAGCTCACCCCGTGACAGGGCCCAAGAGACCCAGTACTTC.